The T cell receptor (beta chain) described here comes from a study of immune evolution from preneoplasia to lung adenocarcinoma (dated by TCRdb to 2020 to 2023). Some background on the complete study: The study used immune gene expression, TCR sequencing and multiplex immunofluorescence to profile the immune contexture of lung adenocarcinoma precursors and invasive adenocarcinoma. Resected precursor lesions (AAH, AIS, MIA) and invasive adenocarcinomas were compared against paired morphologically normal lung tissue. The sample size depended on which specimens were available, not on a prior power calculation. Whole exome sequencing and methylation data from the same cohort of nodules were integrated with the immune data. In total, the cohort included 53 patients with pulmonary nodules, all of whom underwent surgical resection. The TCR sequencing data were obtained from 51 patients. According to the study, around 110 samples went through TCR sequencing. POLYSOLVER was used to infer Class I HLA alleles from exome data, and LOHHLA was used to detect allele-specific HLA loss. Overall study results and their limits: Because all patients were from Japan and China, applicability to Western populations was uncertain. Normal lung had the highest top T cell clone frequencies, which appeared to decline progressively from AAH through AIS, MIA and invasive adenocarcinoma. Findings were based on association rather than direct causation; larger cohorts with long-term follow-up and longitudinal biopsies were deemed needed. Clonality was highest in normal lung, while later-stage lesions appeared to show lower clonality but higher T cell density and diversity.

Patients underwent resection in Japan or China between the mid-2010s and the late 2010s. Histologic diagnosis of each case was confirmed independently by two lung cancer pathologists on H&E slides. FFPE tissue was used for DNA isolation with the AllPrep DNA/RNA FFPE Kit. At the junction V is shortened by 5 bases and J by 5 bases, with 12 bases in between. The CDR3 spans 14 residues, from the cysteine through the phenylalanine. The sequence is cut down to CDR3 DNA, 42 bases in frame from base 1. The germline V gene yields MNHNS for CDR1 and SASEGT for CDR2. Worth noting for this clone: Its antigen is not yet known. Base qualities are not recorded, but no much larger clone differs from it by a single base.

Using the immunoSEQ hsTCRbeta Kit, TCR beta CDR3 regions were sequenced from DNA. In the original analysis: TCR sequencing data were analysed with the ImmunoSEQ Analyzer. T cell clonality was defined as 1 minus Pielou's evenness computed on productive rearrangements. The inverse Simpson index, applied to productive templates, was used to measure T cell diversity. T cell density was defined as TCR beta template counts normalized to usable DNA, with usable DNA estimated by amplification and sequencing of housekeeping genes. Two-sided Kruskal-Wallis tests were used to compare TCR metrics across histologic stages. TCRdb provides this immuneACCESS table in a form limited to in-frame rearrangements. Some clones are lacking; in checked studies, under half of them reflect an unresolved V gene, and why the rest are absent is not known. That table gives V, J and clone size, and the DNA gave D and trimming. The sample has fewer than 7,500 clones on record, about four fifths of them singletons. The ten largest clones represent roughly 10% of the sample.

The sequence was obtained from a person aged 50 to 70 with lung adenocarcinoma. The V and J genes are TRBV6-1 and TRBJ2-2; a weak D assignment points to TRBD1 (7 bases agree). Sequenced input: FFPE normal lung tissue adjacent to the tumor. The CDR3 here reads CASSKAGGTGELFF. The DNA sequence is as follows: TGTGCCAGCAGTAAGGCAGGGGGGACCGGGGAGCTGTTTTTT.